The 21 T cell receptor beta chains reported below all come from one sample, sequenced in a study of T cells in Graves' hyperthyroidism and ophthalmopathy. Researchers took RNA transcripts and amplified the TCR beta CDR3 regions from them. The TCR CDR3 was amplified in a first-round RT-PCR using the HTBI primer set. Using its own MiXCR run on the multiplex PCR reads, TCRdb lists one record per CDR3 protein. Seen here are hundreds of thousands of distinct CDR3 sequences, about two fifths observed once, and the top ten hold roughly 8.3%. Sequencing was performed on blood. The source is a man younger than 35 with Graves' hyperthyroidism.

This chain connects TRBV2 to TRBJ2-3; D gene unclear. CDR3 length: 11 amino acids. In germline, CDR1 is SNHLY, CDR2 FYNNEI. CDR3 protein: CADGRTDTQYF. CDR3 bases: TGTGCTGACGGTAGGACAGATACGCAGTATTTT.

This clonotype was seen ten or more times. The V gene is TRBV10-3, the J gene TRBJ2-7; TRBD1 matches at 8 bases. V trimming: 6 bases; J trimming: 2 bases; junction bases outside the gene matches: 6. Germline loops: CDR1 ENHRY, CDR2 SYGVKD. CDR3 length equals 14 residues. In nucleotides, the CDR3 is TGTGCCATCAGGAGGACAGGGAACCCCTACGAGCAGTACTTC. Amino acids: CAIRRTGNPYEQYF.

The chain uses TRBV7-8 and TRBJ2-6; no clear D. Germline V gives CDR1 SGHVS, CDR2 FQNEAQ. The CDR3 runs 14 residues. The V and J ends lost 4 bases and 4 bases respectively, with 8 bases between them. CDR3 residues: CASSSLQGANVLTF. CDR3 bases: TGTGCCAGCAGCTCGTTACAGGGGGCCAACGTCCTGACTTTC.

The rearrangement joins TRBV24-1 to TRBJ1-1; D remains unclear. This CDR3 region has 14 residues. Trimming took 5 bases from V and 6 from J, leaving 15 bases between them. In germline, CDR1 is KGHDR, CDR2 SFDVKD. CDR3 sequence: CATSGPSREAEAFF. The CDR3 nucleotides are TGTGCCACCAGTGGTCCGTCGAGAGAAGCTGAAGCTTTCTTT.

This clonotype was detected a few times. The chain has TRBV7-2 and TRBJ1-3; no firm D call. CDR1 is SGHTA and CDR2 is FQGNSA in the germline V gene. Trimming removed 1 base from V and 1 base from J, with 11 bases in between. This CDR3 region has 16 residues. CDR3 protein: CASSLVGGSSGNTIYF. In DNA, the CDR3 is TGTGCCAGCAGCTTAGTAGGTGGGTCGTCTGGAAACACCATATATTTT.

Many counts were recorded for this clonotype. V is TRBV7-2 and J is TRBJ1-6; D is ambiguous. The germline V and J ends were trimmed by 1 base and 7 bases, with 8 bases remaining between them. CDR3 length: 14 residues. The germline CDR1 and CDR2 sequences are SGHTA and FQGNSA. CDR3 bases: TGTGCCAGCAGCTTAGTTGTACAGAATTCACCCCTCCACTTT. Translation: CASSLVVQNSPLHF.

The chain is built from TRBV2 and TRBJ2-2; TRBD1 is a possible D gene (5 bases). The V end lost 3 bases, the J end lost 1 base, and 9 bases lay between the germline ends. The CDR3 extends over 15 amino acids. Looked up from germline, CDR1 is SNHLY and CDR2 is FYNNEI. The CDR3 protein is CASSEWQGNTGELFF. The CDR3 region has the DNA TGTGCCAGCAGTGAGTGGCAGGGGAACACCGGGGAGCTGTTTTTT.

This clonotype was seen many times. DNA for the CDR3: TGCAGCGCCACGGACGGGACCCAGGCGGAGCTGTTTTTT. Translated: CSATDGTQAELFF. The V call is TRBV29-1, the J call TRBJ2-2, with D perhaps being TRBD1 or TRBD2 (5 bases each). The germline V gene encodes CDR1 SQVTM and CDR2 ANQGSEA. The CDR3 covers 13 residues. V gave up 7 bases and J gave up 10 bases, with 19 bases separating them.

This clonotype was observed a few times. This sequence joins TRBV19 and TRBJ1-1, with D uncertain. CDR1 and CDR2 (germline): LNHDA, SQIVND (reference sequence). The CDR3 spans 15 residues. With 3 bases removed from V and 3 bases from J, the gap between germline ends came to 14 bases. CDR3 sequence: CASSIPSIYYTEAFF. The CDR3 DNA reads as TGTGCCAGTAGTATCCCATCAATCTACTACACTGAAGCTTTCTTT.

The rearrangement joins TRBV10-3 to TRBJ1-2; no clear D gene. CDR3 length equals 12 residues. V was trimmed by 2 bases and J by 8 bases, leaving 9 bases between them. CDR1 ENHRY and CDR2 SYGVKD come from the germline V gene. The CDR3 bases are TGTGCCATCAGTGAGGCAGGAGGCGGCTACACCTTC. Translating it yields CAISEAGGGYTF.

This clonotype was seen a handful of times. This chain connects TRBV7-2 to TRBJ2-7; 10 nucleotides align to TRBD1. The CDR3 has 14 residues. CDR1 is SGHTA, CDR2 FQGNSA, per germline. J was trimmed by 6 bases and V by 4 bases; bases with no gene match: 6. The chain's CDR3 is CASSSLGQGSEQYF. Here the CDR3 DNA reads TGTGCCAGCAGCTCCCTGGGACAGGGGTCCGAGCAGTACTTC.

There are a few counts of this clonotype. The chain carries TRBV6-5 and TRBJ1-5; unclear D gene. Germline lookup yields CDR1 MNHEY and CDR2 SVGAGI. V was shortened by 6 bases and J by 7 bases, with 16 bases between the two germline ends. The CDR3 consists of 14 residues. CDR3 nucleotides: TGTGCCAGCAGGCCGAGCCCAGGAGGGCAGCCCCAGCATTTT. As protein: CASRPSPGGQPQHF.

With respect to this clonotype: A much larger clonotype is one base distant, so this may be a read error. The chain has TRBV5-1 and TRBJ1-2; 7 nucleotides agree with TRBD1. Germline assignment: CDR1 SGHRS and CDR2 YFSETQ. Trimming took 1 base from V and 2 from J; bases not matched to a gene: 5. The CDR3 loop spans 15 amino acids. This chain's CDR3 is CASSLSSTGNYGYTF. The CDR3 DNA reads as TGCGCCAGCAGCTTGTCCTCGACAGGGAACTATGGCTACACCTTC.

J is TRBJ1-6 and V is TRBV7-8, with D uncertain. V was cut by 5 bases and J by 10 bases, with 15 bases left in between. CDR1 is SGHVS, CDR2 FQNEAQ, per germline. CDR3 length: 14 residues. CDR3 coding DNA: TGTGCCAGCAGCCGGGCGGTGGGCGAATCACCCCTCCACTTT. It codes for CASSRAVGESPLHF.

This clonotype has more than one count but fewer than ten. V usage is TRBV12-3 or TRBV12-4 and J usage is TRBJ1-4; 10 bases agree with TRBD1. The CDR3 runs 16 residues. V shed 6 bases, J shed 1 base, and the junction held 5 bases outside the gene matches. The CDR3 nucleotides read TGTGCCAGCAGCTGGACAGGGGGAAGAACTAATGAAAAACTGTTTTTT. It codes for CASSWTGGRTNEKLFF.

The table lists this clonotype with many counts. The V and J genes are TRBV12-3 or TRBV12-4 and TRBJ1-1; unclear D gene. The CDR3 is made up of 13 amino acids. V lost 7 bases and J lost 7, with 16 bases in between. In DNA form, the CDR3 reads TGTGCCAGCACCCTCGGAGCCAGGAATGAAGCTTTCTTT. It encodes CASTLGARNEAFF.

The J gene is TRBJ1-1, the V gene TRBV5-1; no reliable D call. The CDR3 covers 13 residues. The germline gives CDR1 SGHRS, CDR2 YFSETQ. Trimming took 1 base from V and 7 from J, leaving 11 bases between them. CDR3 amino acids: CASSLLIEGEAFF. For the CDR3, the DNA is TGCGCCAGCAGCTTGCTCATAGAGGGTGAAGCTTTCTTT.

The chain uses TRBV5-1 and TRBJ1-6; 12 bases line up with TRBD1. The CDR3 spans 16 residues. The trim removed 0 bases at V and 5 bases at J, leaving 0 bases unmatched. Germline CDR1 SGHRS, CDR2 YFSETQ. The CDR3 spells CASSLGDRGHNSPLHF. CDR3 DNA sequence: TGCGCCAGCAGCTTGGGGGACAGGGGGCATAATTCACCCCTCCACTTT.

The V gene is TRBV20-1, the J gene TRBJ2-2, with D perhaps TRBD1 (5 bases). Between the trimmed V and J ends, which lost 3 bases and 4 bases, there was a span of 15 bases. Germline V gene data show CDR1 as DFQATT and CDR2 as SNEGSKA (reference sequence). This CDR3 contains 15 residues. The CDR3 DNA reads TGCAGTGCTAGTGGCAGGGTAGATTCCACCGGGGAGCTGTTTTTT. Residues: CSASGRVDSTGELFF.

At least ten counts were recorded for this clonotype. The rearrangement uses TRBV15 and TRBJ2-7; the match to TRBD2 covers 10 bases. V trimming: 1 base; J trimming: 4 bases; junction bases outside the gene matches: 4. This CDR3 has 15 amino acids. Germline V gene data show CDR1 as LNHNV and CDR2 as YYDKDF (reference sequence). In nucleotides, the CDR3 is TGTGCCACCAGCAGAGGAGGGACTAGCGAATACGAGCAGTACTTC. Residues: CATSRGGTSEYEQYF. Using reference TRBV15 and TRBJ2-7 for the parts outside the CDR3, the full variable domain is DAMVIQNPRYQVTQFGKPVTLSCSQTLNHNVMYWYQQKSSQAPKLLFHYYDKDFNNEADTPDNFQSRRPNTSFCFLDIRSPGLGDTAMYLCATSRGGTSEYEQYFGPGTRLTVT.

This clonotype was seen repeatedly, ten times or more. CDR3 nucleotide sequence: TGTGCCAGCAGCTCGGGACAGAGGAACACTGAAGCTTTCTTT. This codes for CASSSGQRNTEAFF. The genes are TRBV9 and TRBJ1-1; TRBD1 matches 7 bases. CDR1 and CDR2 from the germline V gene are SGDLS and YYNGEE. V was clipped by 4 bases and J by 1 base; unmatched bases: 4. The CDR3 extends over 14 amino acids.